This T cell receptor beta chain was retrieved from a study of cytomegalovirus exposure and HLA in healthy donors. Overall study results and limits: A later analysis appeared to link common viral pathogens to several of the most significant clusters. Rare TCR sequences dominated, though some public TCRs recurred in many donors. TCR beta chains associated with HLA were, in a later analysis, more clonally expanded than equally common others.

Comment on this clone: Its specificity is unknown.

Trimming removed 6 bases from V and 0 bases from J; junction bases left unmatched: 10. The CDR3 is 17 residues long. Germline V gives CDR1 MRHNA, CDR2 SNTAGT. Both 60 Vbeta primers and 13 Jbeta primers went into the PCR. Produced via immunoSEQ multiplex PCR; TCRdb's table is partial and in-frame only. The data contain about 240,000 clones, about 81% of them seen just once; the ten biggest clones take up 7% to 9%. Sequencing was carried out using PBMCs. This sequence was found in a woman in her sixties in good health and CMV-seropositive. The genes are TRBV6-4 and TRBJ1-4, with 7 nucleotides matching TRBD1. The CDR3 loop reads CASSKPRGRPTNEKLFF. CDR3 DNA sequence: TGTGCCAGCAGCAAACCCAGGGGGAGGCCAACTAATGAAAAACTGTTTTTT.